Shown below are 32 T cell receptor beta chains from a single sample sequenced in a study of T-cell memory formation after mild COVID-19. TCRdb reprocessed the 5' RACE reads via MiXCR and lists one record per CDR3 protein. The repertoire holds approximately 65,000 distinct CDR3 sequences, with less than 9.5% as singletons. The sample taken for sequencing was PBMCs or a T cell subset sorted from them (not recorded which). These receptors all stem from a man aged 18 to 29 who had mild COVID-19 (a few samples of this study predate the infection). Cell type and time point are not known.

The chain links TRBV14 to TRBJ2-2; no definite D call. The CDR3 loop spans 15 amino acids. V lost 0 bases to trimming and J lost 7 bases, with 12 bases between them. Looked up from germline, CDR1 is SGHDN and CDR2 is FVKESK. CDR3 sequence reads: CASSQEYGRSGELFF. DNA for the CDR3: TGTGCCAGCAGCCAAGAATATGGACGGAGCGGGGAGCTGTTTTTT. The full variable domain, rest sourced from reference TRBV14 and TRBJ2-2, is EAGVTQFPSHSVIEKGQTVTLRCDPISGHDNLYWYRRVMGKEIKFLLHFVKESKQDESGMPNNRFLAERTGGTYSTLKVQPAELEDSGVYFCASSQEYGRSGELFFGEGSRLTVL.

The chain employs TRBV5-1 and TRBJ1-5; D gene unclear. The CDR3 contains 14 residues. Germline assignment: CDR1 SGHRS and CDR2 YFSETQ. V was trimmed by 2 bases and J by 5 bases, leaving 11 bases between them. The chain's CDR3 is CASSFAGSDQPQHF. The CDR3 nucleotides are TGCGCCAGCAGCTTTGCGGGGTCCGATCAGCCCCAGCATTTT.

The rearrangement uses TRBV7-2 and TRBJ1-6; no definite D call. Germline-derived CDR1 and CDR2 are SGHTA and FQGNSA. CDR3 length: 13 residues. V shed 5 bases and J shed 9 bases, with 11 bases lying between them. The CDR3 coding sequence is TGTGCCAGCAGCCCTTTAGATGTTTCACCCCTCCACTTT. As protein: CASSPLDVSPLHF.

This clonotype has a handful of counts. The rearrangement links TRBV5-1 to TRBJ2-1, with 11 bases identical to TRBD2. Germline CDR1 reads SGHRS; CDR2 reads YFSETQ. This CDR3 spans 15 amino acids. V shed 1 base and J 6 bases; nucleotides not matched to a gene: 3. CDR3 sequence: CASSLKLAGANEQFF. The CDR3 nucleotides are TGCGCCAGCAGCTTGAAACTAGCGGGGGCCAATGAGCAGTTCTTC.

This clonotype was seen only a few times. The rearrangement links TRBV4-3 to TRBJ2-1; D might be TRBD2 (6 bases). Germline CDR1 is LGHNA and CDR2 is YSLEER. The CDR3 runs to 15 residues. With 0 bases removed from V and 1 base from J, the gap between germline ends came to 7 bases. The CDR3 bases are TGCGCCAGCAGCCAAGATGGAGGGTCCTACAATGAGCAGTTCTTC. The encoded protein is CASSQDGGSYNEQFF.

The sample holds a few counts of this clonotype. This chain uses TRBV2 with TRBJ2-1; D unclear. CDR1 and CDR2 (germline): SNHLY, FYNNEI. V was cut by 8 bases and J by 10 bases, with 15 bases left in between. The CDR3 totals 12 residues. The CDR3: CASVADNVEQFF. In DNA form, the CDR3 reads TGTGCCAGCGTCGCCGATAACGTAGAGCAGTTCTTC.

CDR3 sequence (DNA): TGTGCCAGCATCTGGGGGCAGGGCAACACCGGGGAGCTGTTTTTT. Translating gives CASIWGQGNTGELFF. The chain couples TRBV28 to TRBJ2-2; D possibly corresponds to TRBD1 (6 bases). This CDR3 region has 15 residues. Germline CDR1 and CDR2: MDHEN and SYDVKM. V lost 7 bases and J 2 bases, leaving 14 bases between the germline ends. The full variable domain, with the rest looked up from reference TRBV28 and TRBJ2-2, is DVKVTQSSRYLVKRTGEKVFLECVQDMDHENMFWYRQDPGLGLRLIYFSYDVKMKEKGDIPEGYSVSREKKERFSLILESASTNQTSMYLCASIWGQGNTGELFFGEGSRLTVL.

This clonotype was seen a handful of times. This sequence joins TRBV7-2 and TRBJ2-1; D is perhaps TRBD1 or TRBD2 (6 bases each). Germline CDR1 reads SGHTA; CDR2 reads FQGNSA. V was clipped by 1 base and J by 15 bases, with 13 bases between them. The CDR3 totals 12 residues. CDR3 loop: CASSLGGGPLFF. The CDR3 nucleotides are TGTGCCAGCAGCTTAGGTGGGGGGCCCTTGTTCTTC.

V is TRBV12-3 or TRBV12-4 and J is TRBJ2-1; D uncertain. With 8 bases removed from V and 6 bases from J, the gap between germline ends came to 14 bases. CDR3 size: 13 residues. CDR3 region: CASSLAEINEQFF. As DNA, the CDR3 is TGTGCCAGCTCCCTGGCGGAGATCAATGAGCAGTTCTTC.

The DNA of the CDR3 is TGTGCCAGCAGCTTAGCGAATCGGTACACTGAAGCTTTCTTT. Translation: CASSLANRYTEAFF. The chain employs TRBV7-9 and TRBJ1-1; no clear D gene. Germline V gene data show CDR1 as SEHNR and CDR2 as FQNEAQ (reference sequence). The CDR3 has 14 residues. Trimming left V 0 bases short and J 3 bases short, with 8 bases between.

The rearrangement uses TRBV5-1 and TRBJ1-2; D not resolved. Germline CDR1 is SGHRS and CDR2 is YFSETQ. Trimming stripped 0 bases from V and 2 bases from J, with 8 bases between. This CDR3 contains 14 residues. CDR3 in amino acids: CASSLESTNYGYTF. The CDR3 DNA reads as TGCGCCAGCAGCTTGGAGTCGACCAACTATGGCTACACCTTC. The full variable domain, with the rest looked up from reference TRBV5-1 and TRBJ1-2, is KAGVTQTPRYLIKTRGQQVTLSCSPISGHRSVSWYQQTPGQGLQFLFEYFSETQRNKGNFPGRFSGRQFSNSRSEMNVSTLELGDSALYLCASSLESTNYGYTFGSGTRLTVV.

This clonotype was counted ten times or more. This chain joins TRBV5-1 and TRBJ2-2; 8 nucleotides line up with TRBD1. CDR1 is SGHRS, CDR2 YFSETQ, per germline. V was clipped by 0 bases and J by 3 bases; unmatched bases: 1. The CDR3 spans 15 residues. CDR3 sequence (DNA): TGCGCCAGCAGCTTGGGACAGGGGCACACCGGGGAGCTGTTTTTT. Its protein product is CASSLGQGHTGELFF.

This clonotype was observed at least ten times. The chain uses TRBV29-1 and TRBJ2-7; D is uncertain. This CDR3 spans 13 amino acids. Trimming cost V 5 bases and J 3 bases, with 14 bases left between them. Germline loops: CDR1 SQVTM, CDR2 ANQGSEA. The CDR3 bases are TGCAGCGTTCTCGGCCAGTCTCTCTACGAGCAGTACTTC. Amino acids: CSVLGQSLYEQYF.

There are a few counts of this clonotype. V gene TRBV7-3 combines with J gene TRBJ2-7; D unclear. The length of the CDR3 is 9 residues. Germline V gives CDR1 SGHTA, CDR2 FQGTGA. V lost 2 bases, J lost 9 bases, and 2 bases lay in between. The CDR3 loop is CASSLGQYV. CDR3 nucleotide sequence: TGTGCCAGCAGCTTAGGGCAGTACGTC.

This clonotype was detected only a few times. The chain has TRBV18 and TRBJ2-3; tentatively, D is TRBD1 or TRBD2 (6 bases each). CDR1 and CDR2 from the germline V gene are KGHSH and LQKENI. The V end was cut by 5 bases, the J end by 8 bases, with 23 bases between. This CDR3 has 16 residues. The DNA of the CDR3 is TGTGCCAGCTCAGAGGGCGGACAGATTGGAGGGGCTACGCAGTATTTT. This encodes CASSEGGQIGGATQYF.

The rearrangement uses TRBV18 and TRBJ2-1; 10 positions match TRBD1. Unmatched junction bases numbered 13, after V lost 0 bases and J lost 14 bases. This CDR3 is built from 16 residues. Germline loops: CDR1 KGHSH, CDR2 LQKENI. The CDR3: CASSPPAGTGALKKFF. The CDR3 bases are TGTGCCAGCTCACCACCGGCGGGGACAGGGGCGTTGAAAAAGTTCTTC.

This clonotype was picked up a small number of times. The genes are TRBV14 and TRBJ1-4, with D tentatively TRBD1 (6 bases). This CDR3 has 16 amino acids. V lost 0 bases to trimming and J lost 5 bases, with 13 bases between them. Per germline, CDR1 SGHDN and CDR2 FVKESK. CDR3 sequence (DNA): TGTGCCAGCAGCCAAGATGACGGACAGAAGAATGAAAAACTGTTTTTT. This codes for CASSQDDGQKNEKLFF. Supplemented by reference TRBV14 and TRBJ1-4, the full variable domain reads EAGVTQFPSHSVIEKGQTVTLRCDPISGHDNLYWYRRVMGKEIKFLLHFVKESKQDESGMPNNRFLAERTGGTYSTLKVQPAELEDSGVYFCASSQDDGQKNEKLFFGSGTQLSVL.

This chain connects TRBV20-1 to TRBJ2-5; no firm D call. The CDR3 sequence is 12 residues long. The germline gives CDR1 DFQATT, CDR2 SNEGSKA (reference sequence). With 3 bases removed from V and 1 base from J, the gap between germline ends came to 6 bases. CDR3 protein: CSAREVQETQYF. The DNA for the CDR3 is TGCAGTGCTAGGGAAGTCCAAGAGACCCAGTACTTC.

This chain uses TRBV6-5 with TRBJ2-7; 7 positions agree with TRBD1. CDR1 and CDR2 (germline): MNHEY, SVGAGI. This CDR3 has 14 residues. J gave up 5 bases and V 8 bases, and 12 bases lay outside the gene matches. The chain's CDR3 is CASAPTGNIHEQYF. The CDR3 nucleotides read TGTGCCAGCGCCCCGACAGGGAATATCCACGAGCAGTACTTC.

Only a few counts were recorded for this clonotype. The chain joins TRBV12-3 or TRBV12-4 to TRBJ2-2, with D perhaps TRBD1 (7 bases). The ends were cut back, 10 bases at V and 5 bases at J, with 20 bases in the middle. This CDR3 contains 15 residues. CDR3 sequence reads: CATLSGGPGTGELFF. CDR3 sequence (DNA): TGTGCCACCCTCTCAGGGGGGCCTGGAACCGGGGAGCTGTTTTTT.

There are a few counts of this clonotype. The J gene is TRBJ1-5, the V gene TRBV12-3 or TRBV12-4; 8 nucleotides line up with TRBD1. The trim removed 5 bases at V and 3 bases at J, leaving 12 bases unmatched. CDR3 length equals 17 residues. The CDR3 region has the DNA TGTGCCAGCAGTCCTTGGACAGGGTTTTTCGACAATCAGCCCCAGCATTTT. Translation: CASSPWTGFFDNQPQHF.

This clonotype was recorded a few times. This chain connects TRBV6-5 to TRBJ2-7; D gene unclear. There are 15 residues in the CDR3. Germline V CDR1 and CDR2: MNHEY, SVGAGI. V lost 6 bases to trimming and J lost 0 bases, with 15 bases between them. The chain's CDR3 is CASRTIGRYSYEQYF. CDR3 DNA: TGTGCCAGCAGAACCATAGGACGGTACTCCTACGAGCAGTACTTC.

This clonotype was counted only a few times. The rearrangement uses TRBV7-2 and TRBJ1-2; TRBD1 is a possible D gene (6 bases). V dropped 2 bases and J dropped 4 bases, with 11 bases sitting between them. Germline CDR1 is SGHTA and CDR2 is FQGNSA. The CDR3 has 14 amino acids. The CDR3 coding sequence is TGTGCCAGCAGCTTAAGAAGACAGGTCTATGGCTACACCTTC. Its translation: CASSLRRQVYGYTF.

The V gene is TRBV7-2, the J gene TRBJ1-2; D is ambiguous. Trimming took off 4 bases at V and 2 bases at J, with 14 bases between the two ends. This CDR3 has 15 residues. The germline gives CDR1 SGHTA, CDR2 FQGNSA. The CDR3 protein is CASSYYLTANYGYTF. In nucleotides, the CDR3 is TGTGCCAGCAGCTACTACCTGACTGCGAACTATGGCTACACCTTC.

This clonotype was counted at least ten times. This chain joins TRBV29-1 and TRBJ2-5; D perhaps matches TRBD2 (6 bases). The CDR3 runs to 10 residues. CDR1 is SQVTM and CDR2 is ANQGSEA in the germline V gene. V was shortened by 6 bases and J by 4 bases, with 6 bases between the two germline ends. The CDR3: CSVAGETQYF. In DNA form, the CDR3 reads TGCAGCGTAGCGGGAGAGACCCAGTACTTC.

This clonotype occurred a few times. The chain's CDR3 is CASSSTGAREFF. DNA of the CDR3: TGTGCCAGCAGTTCCACCGGGGCCCGAGAGTTCTTC. The chain couples TRBV6-5 to TRBJ2-1; the D gene could be TRBD1 or TRBD2 (5 bases each). This CDR3 has 12 amino acids. Germline V CDR1 and CDR2: MNHEY, SVGAGI. With 4 bases removed from V and 14 bases from J, the gap between germline ends came to 15 bases.

This chain uses TRBV3-1 with TRBJ2-7; tentatively, D is TRBD1 or TRBD2 (5 bases each). Per germline, CDR1 LGHDT and CDR2 YNNKEL (reference sequence). The CDR3 totals 17 residues. Deletions cut 1 base from V and 3 bases from J, with 19 bases between. The CDR3 here is CASSQVPDSGELYEQYF. CDR3 in DNA: TGTGCCAGCAGCCAAGTACCCGACAGTGGGGAGCTCTACGAGCAGTACTTC.

This clonotype was seen a few times. The rearrangement links TRBV9 to TRBJ2-2; maybe TRBD1 (6 bases). This CDR3 region has 16 residues. The V gene's germline CDR1 is SGDLS and CDR2 YYNGEE. Trimming cost V 0 bases and J 0 bases, with 9 bases left between them. CDR3 coding DNA: TGTGCCAGCAGCGTAGTAAGACAGGCGAACACCGGGGAGCTGTTTTTT. This gives the protein CASSVVRQANTGELFF.

This clonotype was observed a few times. J is TRBJ2-7 and V is TRBV2; 15 nucleotides line up with TRBD2. The CDR3 length is 15 residues. Per germline, CDR1 SNHLY and CDR2 FYNNEI. V was clipped by 2 bases and J by 9 bases; unmatched bases: 5. CDR3 residues: CASSERGLAGGTQYF. The CDR3 bases are TGTGCCAGCAGTGAACGGGGACTAGCGGGGGGTACGCAGTACTTC.

This clonotype was counted between two and nine times. The rearrangement uses TRBV12-3 or TRBV12-4 and TRBJ1-2, with 12 bases lining up with TRBD1. The CDR3 runs to 16 residues. Germline trimming cut 3 bases from V and 8 bases from J; bases unmatched to any gene: 10. The CDR3 sequence is CASSFGTGGGSGGYTF. The CDR3 nucleotides are TGTGCCAGCAGTTTTGGGACAGGGGGCGGTTCAGGAGGCTACACCTTC.

This clonotype was seen only a few times. J is TRBJ2-2 and V is TRBV2; D not resolved. The germline V and J ends were trimmed by 4 bases and 3 bases, with 9 bases remaining between them. The CDR3 length is 14 residues. CDR1 and CDR2 (germline): SNHLY, FYNNEI. For the CDR3, the DNA is TGTGCCAGCAGTGCCGGAACGGACACCGGGGAGCTGTTTTTT. Translation gives CASSAGTDTGELFF.

This sequence joins TRBV2 and TRBJ2-1; D is uncertain. CDR3 length: 13 amino acids. The germline V gene has CDR1 SNHLY and CDR2 FYNNEI. Trimming pared 7 bases from V and 4 bases from J, leaving 11 bases between. CDR3 coding DNA: TGTGCCAGCACTGCGGAAGGGTACAATGAGCAGTTCTTC. It specifies CASTAEGYNEQFF.